Presented here are 5 T cell receptor beta chains from one specimen sequenced in a study of identical twins (TCRdb year 2016). The library was generated by 5' RACE. Sequencing instrument: Illumina HiSeq 2000. TCRdb's own reprocessing of the public reads used fastp at Q25 and MiXCR and kept productive beta chains. Identical CDR3 protein sequences are pooled into one entry, listed with their most common genes and DNA. The sample data list 750,000 to 950,000 distinct CDR3 sequences, and over 9% of these were observed just once. Around 1.5% of the sample is taken by the ten largest. These data also formed part of another study, on yellow fever vaccine responses in identical twins.

The specimen was PBMCs. These TCRs come from a woman in her late teens or twenties in good health.

This clonotype showed up just a few times. The V call is TRBV10-3, the J call TRBJ2-3; 8 nucleotides line up with TRBD2. Germline V lookup: CDR1 ENHRY, CDR2 SYGVKD. Trimming at V came to 4 bases and at J to 6 bases, leaving 9 bases not matched to a gene. The CDR3 contains 15 residues. For the CDR3, the DNA is TGTGCCATCAGTGCTGGCCTAGCGGGTGCGGATACGCAGTATTTT. Amino acids: CAISAGLAGADTQYF.

The table lists this clonotype with many counts. The chain employs TRBV6-5 and TRBJ1-1; maybe TRBD1 (5 bases). Trimming took 0 bases from V and 6 from J, leaving 5 bases between them. CDR1 is MNHEY and CDR2 is SVGAGI in the germline V gene. This CDR3 region has 12 residues. CDR3 nucleotides: TGTGCCAGCAGTTACTCGGGGGCTGAAGCTTTCTTT. Amino acid sequence: CASSYSGAEAFF.

CDR3 in amino acids: CASSSNREAQYF. CDR3 nucleotides: TGTGCCAGCAGCTCAAACCGGGAGGCCCAGTACTTC. V and J are TRBV7-2 and TRBJ2-5; 7 bases fit TRBD2. The length of the CDR3 is 12 residues. The V and J ends lost 4 bases and 9 bases, in that order; junction bases with no gene match: 5. Germline V gene sequence: CDR1 SGHTA, CDR2 FQGNSA.

The rearrangement uses TRBV5-1 and TRBJ2-1; TRBD2 matches at 14 bases. Germline lookup yields CDR1 SGHRS and CDR2 YFSETQ. This CDR3 is built from 18 residues. V lost 6 bases, J lost 0 bases, and 8 bases stayed unmatched. The CDR3 reads CASTGLAGGGSSYNEQFF. Here the CDR3 DNA reads TGCGCCAGCACCGGACTAGCGGGAGGCGGAAGCTCCTACAATGAGCAGTTCTTC.

This clonotype has just a few counts. The rearrangement uses TRBV20-1 and TRBJ1-2, with D maybe TRBD1 (5 bases). V was clipped by 0 bases and J by 4 bases, with 9 bases between them. Germline CDR1 and CDR2: DFQATT and SNEGSKA (reference sequence). The length of the CDR3 is 13 residues. The CDR3 nucleotides read TGCAGTGCTAGAGACCGGGACCCCTATGGCTACACCTTC. Protein: CSARDRDPYGYTF.